This TCR beta chain was identified during a study of shared clonotypes between healthy human individuals. Study-level findings and limits: Unshared clonotypes carried lower generation probabilities than those common to all four donors. Incompleteness in sorted-subset sequencing, despite large depth, was shown by rarefaction.

For sorted subsets, approximately 0.2 ug DNA per replicate equaled roughly 30,000 T cell genomes. How the authors handled the data: Filtering differed for immunoSEQ, which gave only junction sequences without quality scores. Method: immunoSEQ multiplex PCR; TCRdb's copy keeps in-frame clones and lacks some. That table gives V, J and clone size, and the DNA gave D and trimming. The sample lists 2 million to 2.5 million clones; about 94% were seen once. The CDR3 length is 15 residues. Germline V lookup: CDR1 LNHDA, CDR2 SQIVND (reference sequence). After removal of 1 base from V and 7 bases from J, the junction contained 8 bases not matched to a gene. To note about this clone: Its antigen is unknown.

The V and J genes are TRBV19 and TRBJ1-2, with TRBD1 matching 8 bases. The clonotype originates from a man aged 18 to 30 in good health. Sequencing was carried out using naive CD4+ T cells sorted from blood. The subset was: CD45RA+ positively selected. CDR3 in amino acids: CASSIGDRGLGGYTF. In nucleotides, the CDR3 is TGTGCCAGTAGTATAGGCGACAGGGGATTAGGTGGCTACACCTTC.